This T cell receptor (beta chain) originates from a study of shared clonotypes between healthy human individuals (TCRdb year 2020). About the full investigation: The cohort comprised a couple of women and three men aged 18 to 49 years. For each donor, CD4 naive and CD4 memory were each run on three plates, CD8 naive on two plates, and CD8 memory on one plate. To estimate repertoire size and how much clonotype sharing occurs between individuals, the study deeply sequenced the blood TCR repertoires of 5 or 6 healthy adults. Libraries were prepared and TCR repertoires were sequenced by different laboratories using diverse techniques, in order to increase sequencing depth and limit assay-specific biases. Between about 0.85 and 9.5 billion PBMCs per donor were obtained by leukapheresis.

Summary of the overall study and its limitations: Clonotypes shared by all four sorted-subset donors showed higher generation probabilities than non-shared clonotypes. Because the study included only a small number of donors, the genetic and exposure-history diversity represented was limited. Naive subsets generally had larger estimated clonotype richness than memory subsets. Incomplete sequencing was indicated by rarefaction of sorted-subset datasets, despite the large sequencing depth. Pairwise subsampling led to the expectation that sequencing depth would affect the degree of clonotype sharing among donors. About 5% of naive CD4, more than 3% of naive CD8, around 2.3% of memory CD4, and 0.4% of memory CD8 clonotypes were shared across several donors. Sampling was restricted to blood, and TCR repertoires in tissues likely differ from the TCR repertoires found in blood.

On this clone: No cognate antigen has been identified for it. No much larger clone exists at a distance of one base, and base qualities are not known. Other nucleotide sequences from this sample produce the same CDR3.

The donors were healthy, HIV-negative adults with no recently reported acute infections or vaccinations. Every donor was a Caucasian adult residing in Nashville, Tennessee, USA. Magnetic negative selection was used to enrich CD4+ T cells, after which naive cells were positively selected on CD45RA and the negative fraction became the memory subset. Blood was obtained by leukapheresis, after which PBMCs were separated by Ficoll-Histopaque density gradient centrifugation and cryopreserved in liquid nitrogen vapor phase. Analytical flow cytometry was used to check the purity and quantity of every magnetically sorted T cell population. From each sorted fraction, genomic DNA was isolated and quantified by UV absorbance on a Nanodrop 2000c. V is clipped by 1 base and J by 0 bases, and the sequence between their germline boundaries is 9 bases long. The CDR1 and CDR2 encoded by the germline V gene are MGHRA and YSYEKL. Its CDR3 holds 15 amino acids, cysteine through phenylalanine. This entry keeps only the CDR3 DNA: 45 bases, framed from base 1.

Using the deep immunoSEQ assay, multiplex PCR amplified TCR CDR3 regions from genomic DNA. Extracted genomic DNA from each cell subset was spread evenly across all wells of several immunoSEQ 96-well plates, with each plate serving as a replicate. For sorted subsets, each replicate PCR was loaded with roughly 200 ng genomic DNA, equivalent to 30,000 or so T cell genomes. Purified libraries were quantified with a Qubit 3.0 fluorometer, sized on a Bioanalyzer 2100, and re-quantified with the KAPA Library Quantification kit. A separate single-read 150-cycle Illumina NextSeq 550 flow cell was used to sequence each immunoSEQ 96-well plate. Per the authors' processing: Because the immunoSEQ output held only junctional sequences and lacked quality scores, the filtering could not match the filtering applied to full-length reads. To assign V/J genes and CDR3, sequences were annotated using PyIR, a Python wrapper for IgBLAST v1.9, with IMGT germline references. Reads were filtered out if the reads had weak V/J assignments (E-value above 1e-6), no CDR3, stop codons, out-of-frame junctions, or ambiguous translated residues. V3J clonotypes were defined as sequences sharing an identical inferred V gene, J gene, and CDR3 amino acid sequence. Percentage overlap between repertoires was calculated by dividing the number of shared unique clonotypes by the size of the smaller repertoire. Three approaches were used to assess repertoire richness: RTK rarefaction, the Chao1 estimator, and Recon v2.1 estimates of unobserved clonotypes. Generation probabilities for all TCRbeta clonotypes obtained by the gDNA method from a handful of donors were computed using OLGA. TCRdb re-hosts the immuneACCESS table, in-frame sequences only. Its copies lack some clones; in the studies checked, an unresolved V gene accounts for under half of them, and the cause for the rest is not known. D and trimming were read from the DNA, whereas the V and J calls and clone size are those reported in that table. The sample table contains some 2,100,000 clones; only one count was recorded for roughly 95% of them. Approximately 0.13% of the sample is held by the ten biggest clonotypes.

This clonotype was obtained from a young man in good health. Recombination linked TRBV4-1 to TRBJ1-2; possibly the D gene is TRBD1, per 6 matching bases. Sequencing was done on a sample of naive CD4+ T cells sorted from blood. The cell subset or site label here, explained by the study, means: CD45RA+ positively selected. The CDR3 corresponds to CASSQGSGANYGYTF. The nucleotides read TGCGCCAGCAGCCAAGGCTCAGGGGCTAACTATGGCTACACCTTC.